In its sample, the clone carrying this TCR beta chain was seen many times. These data come from a study of identical twins. This CDR3 comprises 12 residues. The ends were cut back, 5 bases at V and 5 bases at J, with 9 bases in the middle. TCRdb ran MiXCR on the 5' RACE reads and lists one entry per CDR3 protein. Of 250,000 to 350,000 distinct CDR3 sequences listed, about 8% were seen once; the top ten hold less than 2.5%. Everyone who donated was a healthy Caucasian. Separately, the same data were catalogued under a study of yellow fever vaccine responses in identical twins.

The source is a woman under 30 in good health. The sample taken for sequencing was memory (CD45RO+) T cells sorted from blood. This chain uses TRBV12-3 or TRBV12-4 with TRBJ1-2, with D possibly being TRBD1 (5 bases). CDR3 in DNA: TGTGCCAGCAGTCCCGGGGGGTATGGCTACACCTTC. Residues: CASSPGGYGYTF.